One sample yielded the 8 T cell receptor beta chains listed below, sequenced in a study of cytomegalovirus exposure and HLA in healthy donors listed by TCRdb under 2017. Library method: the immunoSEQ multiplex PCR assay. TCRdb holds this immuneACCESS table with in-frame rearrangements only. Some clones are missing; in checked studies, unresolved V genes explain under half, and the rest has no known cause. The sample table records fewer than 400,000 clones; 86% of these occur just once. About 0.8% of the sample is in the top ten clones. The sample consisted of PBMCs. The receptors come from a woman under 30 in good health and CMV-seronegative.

The CDR3 loop reads CASSPGLAGGGYEQYF. The CDR3 nucleotides are TGTGCCAGCAGCCCCGGACTAGCGGGAGGAGGCTACGAGCAGTACTTC. The chain uses TRBV5-6 and TRBJ2-7, with TRBD2 matching over 14 bases. Unmatched junction bases numbered 6, after V lost 4 bases and J lost 3 bases. The CDR3 contains 16 residues. Germline CDR1 SGHDT, CDR2 YYEEEE.

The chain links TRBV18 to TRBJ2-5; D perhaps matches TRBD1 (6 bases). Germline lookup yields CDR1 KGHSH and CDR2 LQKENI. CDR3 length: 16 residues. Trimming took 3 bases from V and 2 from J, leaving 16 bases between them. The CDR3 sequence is CASSPPSGTSQETQYF. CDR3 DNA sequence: TGTGCCAGCTCACCGCCTTCCGGGACATCTCAAGAGACCCAGTACTTC.

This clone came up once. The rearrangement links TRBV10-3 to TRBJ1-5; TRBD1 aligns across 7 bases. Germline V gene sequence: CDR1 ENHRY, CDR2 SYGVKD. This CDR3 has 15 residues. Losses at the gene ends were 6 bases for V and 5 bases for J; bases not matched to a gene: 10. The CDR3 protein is CAISQQGGTDQPQHF. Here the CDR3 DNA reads TGTGCCATCAGCCAGCAGGGGGGCACCGATCAGCCCCAGCATTTT.

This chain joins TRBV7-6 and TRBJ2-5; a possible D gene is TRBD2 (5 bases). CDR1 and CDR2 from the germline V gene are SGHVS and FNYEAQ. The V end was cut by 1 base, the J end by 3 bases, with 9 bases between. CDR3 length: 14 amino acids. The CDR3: CASSLEVGEETQYF. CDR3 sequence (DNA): TGTGCCAGCAGCTTAGAGGTGGGAGAAGAGACCCAGTACTTC.

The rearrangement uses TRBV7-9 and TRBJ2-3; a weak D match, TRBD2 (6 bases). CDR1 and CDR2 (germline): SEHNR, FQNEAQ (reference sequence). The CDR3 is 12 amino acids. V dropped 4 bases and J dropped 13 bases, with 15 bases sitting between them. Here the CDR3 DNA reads TGTGCCAGCAGCTCCCTAGCGACCGCAGAGTATTTT. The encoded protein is CASSSLATAEYF.

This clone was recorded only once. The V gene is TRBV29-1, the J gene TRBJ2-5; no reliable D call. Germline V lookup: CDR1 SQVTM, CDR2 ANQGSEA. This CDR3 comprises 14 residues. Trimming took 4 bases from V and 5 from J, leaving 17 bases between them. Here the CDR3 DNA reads TGCAGCGTTGGTCTTGGTCCCACCGGGGAGACCCAGTACTTC. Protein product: CSVGLGPTGETQYF.

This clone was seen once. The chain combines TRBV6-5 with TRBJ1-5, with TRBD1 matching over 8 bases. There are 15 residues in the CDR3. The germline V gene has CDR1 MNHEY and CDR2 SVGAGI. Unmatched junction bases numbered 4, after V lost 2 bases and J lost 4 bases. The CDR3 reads CASSYTGTGNQPQHF. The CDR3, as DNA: TGTGCCAGCAGTTACACCGGGACAGGTAATCAGCCCCAGCATTTT.

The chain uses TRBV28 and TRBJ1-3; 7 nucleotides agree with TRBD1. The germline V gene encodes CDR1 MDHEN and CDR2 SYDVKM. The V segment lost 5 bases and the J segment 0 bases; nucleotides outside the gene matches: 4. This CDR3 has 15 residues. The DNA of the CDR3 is TGTGCCAGCAGTGGGGACAGTGGCTCTGGAAACACCATATATTTT. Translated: CASSGDSGSGNTIYF.